These 17 T cell receptor beta chains share one sample of origin, sequenced in a study of blood T cell repertoires in COVID-19. Produced via immunoSEQ multiplex PCR; TCRdb's table is partial and in-frame only. The sample holds around 180,000 clones; 83% are singletons and the top ten take 1.5% to 1.9%. Sequencing was performed on peripheral blood. All receptors come from a human donor in a cohort sampled during active COVID-19.

The V call is TRBV28, the J call TRBJ2-7, with 9 positions matching TRBD1. The V gene end was trimmed by 4 bases and the J gene end by 3 bases; junction bases not matched to a gene: 7. The CDR3 length is 15 residues. Germline V lookup: CDR1 MDHEN, CDR2 SYDVKM. The CDR3 DNA sequence: TGTGCCAGCAGTTACGTGGGACAGGGACACTACGAGCAGTACTTC. This encodes CASSYVGQGHYEQYF. Filled out from reference TRBV28 and TRBJ2-7, the complete variable domain reads DVKVTQSSRYLVKRTGEKVFLECVQDMDHENMFWYRQDPGLGLRLIYFSYDVKMKEKGDIPEGYSVSREKKERFSLILESASTNQTSMYLCASSYVGQGHYEQYFGPGTRLTVT.

The genes are TRBV11-2 and TRBJ1-2; no definite D call. This CDR3 spans 13 amino acids. Germline V gene sequence: CDR1 SGHAT, CDR2 FQNNGV. Trimming removed 1 base from V and 2 bases from J, with 5 bases in between. CDR3 DNA: TGTGCCAGCAGCTTAGGCCAGAACTATGGCTACACCTTC. Translation: CASSLGQNYGYTF.

DNA of the CDR3: TGCGCCAGCAGCCCGGGACTAGCGGAAGGGGAGACCCAGTACTTC. Amino acid sequence: CASSPGLAEGETQYF. The V call is TRBV5-1, the J call TRBJ2-5, with 11 nucleotides matching TRBD2. This CDR3 has 15 amino acids. The junction had 7 bases not matched to a gene; V was cut back by 4 bases and J by 5 bases. Germline CDR1 SGHRS, CDR2 YFSETQ.

The J gene is TRBJ2-7, the V gene TRBV10-3, with TRBD1 identical over 11 bases. Trimming removed 8 bases from V and 3 bases from J; junction bases left unmatched: 9. This CDR3 has 15 residues. Germline V gene sequence: CDR1 ENHRY, CDR2 SYGVKD. The CDR3 nucleotides are TGTGCCATCGGGAGCGGCGGGACAGGGGGCTACGAGCAGTACTTC. It codes for CAIGSGGTGGYEQYF.

The chain links TRBV19 to TRBJ1-1, with D possibly matching TRBD1 (6 bases). Between the trimmed V and J ends, which lost 7 bases and 4 bases, there was a span of 22 bases. Germline CDR1 reads LNHDA; CDR2 reads SQIVND (reference sequence). This CDR3 contains 16 residues. CDR3 sequence reads: CASTAEDRPRGTEAFF. The CDR3 bases are TGTGCCAGTACCGCCGAGGACAGACCGAGGGGCACTGAAGCTTTCTTT.

The V and J genes are TRBV18 and TRBJ1-5; maybe TRBD1 (5 bases). Germline V gene lookup returns CDR1 KGHSH and CDR2 LQKENI. The CDR3 is 18 residues long. V dropped 4 bases and J dropped 7 bases, with 26 bases sitting between them. The CDR3 reads CASSRGEPGAISRQPQHF. The CDR3 coding sequence is TGTGCCAGCTCACGGGGGGAACCCGGAGCAATATCCCGACAGCCCCAGCATTTT. The full variable domain, rest sourced from reference TRBV18 and TRBJ1-5, is NAGVMQNPRHLVRRRGQEARLRCSPMKGHSHVYWYRQLPEEGLKFMVYLQKENIIDESGMPKERFSAEFPKEGPSILRIQQVVRGDSAAYFCASSRGEPGAISRQPQHFGDGTRLSIL.

The genes are TRBV4-2 and TRBJ2-2, with 9 bases that match TRBD2. Germline CDR1 and CDR2: LGHNA and YNFKEQ. V trimming: 1 base; J trimming: 7 bases; junction bases outside the gene matches: 4. There are 15 residues in the CDR3. The chain's CDR3 is CASSQVAGEVGELFF. The CDR3 DNA reads as TGTGCCAGCAGCCAAGTAGCGGGAGAAGTCGGGGAGCTGTTTTTT.

The gene calls are TRBV7-9 and TRBJ2-1; D possibly corresponds to TRBD2 (5 bases). CDR1 is SEHNR and CDR2 is FQNEAQ in the germline V gene (reference sequence). Trimming stripped 4 bases from V and 5 bases from J, with 9 bases between. CDR3 length: 13 amino acids. The CDR3 DNA follows: TGTGCCAGCAGCTCCTCCGGGGACAATGAGCAGTTCTTC. Its translation: CASSSSGDNEQFF.

V and J are TRBV18 and TRBJ1-3; unclear D gene. This CDR3 comprises 15 residues. The germline V gene has CDR1 KGHSH and CDR2 LQKENI. The ends were cut back, 2 bases at V and 0 bases at J, with 8 bases in the middle. The CDR3 nucleotides read TGTGCCAGCTCACCAGACAAGAGCTCTGGAAACACCATATATTTT. It codes for CASSPDKSSGNTIYF.

The chain is built from TRBV6-6 and TRBJ1-2, with a possible D match to TRBD1 (6 bases). Germline V gene sequence: CDR1 MNHNY, CDR2 SVGAGI (reference sequence). V was cut by 7 bases and J by 4 bases, with 22 bases left in between. The CDR3 is 16 residues long. In DNA form, the CDR3 reads TGTGCCAGCATCAAGGCCCGGGACATCCCAATCTATGGCTACACCTTC. It translates to CASIKARDIPIYGYTF.

The chain employs TRBV3-1 (or the pseudogene TRBV3-2) and TRBJ2-1; TRBD2 matches 10 bases. CDR1 LGHDT and CDR2 YNNKEL come from the germline V gene (reference sequence). CDR3 length: 16 residues. V gave up 4 bases and J gave up 5 bases; unmatched junction bases: 8. CDR3 nucleotides: TGTGCCAGCAGCCGCCTTAGCGGGAGGCCCGACAATGAGCAGTTCTTC. It encodes CASSRLSGRPDNEQFF.

This clone was detected once. This chain links TRBV5-1 with TRBJ2-5; the match to TRBD2 covers 9 bases. This CDR3 has 17 residues. The germline V gene encodes CDR1 SGHRS and CDR2 YFSETQ. Losses at the gene ends were 0 bases for V and 1 base for J; bases not matched to a gene: 7. CDR3 bases: TGCGCCAGCAGCTTGGGAAGGCTAGCGGGAACCCAAGAGACCCAGTACTTC. Protein product: CASSLGRLAGTQETQYF.

The J gene is TRBJ2-1, the V gene TRBV11-3; maybe TRBD2 (6 bases). The CDR3 loop spans 17 amino acids. The germline V gene encodes CDR1 SGHNT and CDR2 YENEEA. V lost 1 base and J 0 bases, leaving 13 bases between the germline ends. This CDR3 is CASSLVVRGSSYNEQFF. The CDR3 DNA is TGTGCCAGCAGCTTAGTAGTACGGGGGAGCTCCTACAATGAGCAGTTCTTC.

The chain joins TRBV5-1 to TRBJ2-7; 9 bases are shared with TRBD1. CDR1 is SGHRS, CDR2 YFSETQ, per germline. The CDR3 sequence is 14 residues long. V shed 3 bases, J shed 5 bases, and the junction held 6 bases outside the gene matches. CDR3 amino acids: CASSSGDRANEQYF. CDR3 DNA: TGCGCCAGCAGCTCCGGGGACAGGGCCAACGAGCAGTACTTC.

The chain is built from TRBV11-1 and TRBJ1-1; D uncertain. This CDR3 is built from 13 residues. Germline CDR1 reads SGHAT; CDR2 reads FQDESV (reference sequence). V lost 2 bases and J lost 0, with 4 bases in between. The CDR3: CASSLQMNTEAFF. For the CDR3, the DNA is TGTGCCAGCAGCTTACAGATGAACACTGAAGCTTTCTTT.

The chain employs TRBV10-3 and TRBJ1-2; D remains ambiguous. The V and J ends lost 3 bases and 1 base respectively, with 9 bases between them. Germline V gene lookup returns CDR1 ENHRY and CDR2 SYGVKD. The CDR3 sequence is 14 residues long. The CDR3 protein is CAISDVSLNYGYTF. The CDR3 DNA reads as TGTGCCATCAGTGACGTGAGCCTTAACTATGGCTACACCTTC.

This clone appeared once. The rearrangement joins TRBV18 to TRBJ2-7; 11 bases agree with TRBD2. Germline V CDR1 and CDR2: KGHSH, LQKENI. The CDR3 length is 15 residues. Unmatched junction bases numbered 10, after V lost 6 bases and J lost 6 bases. The CDR3 nucleotides read TGTGCCAGCTCGTTGGCATCACTAGCGGGAGTCGAGCAGTACTTC. It translates to CASSLASLAGVEQYF. Combining the CDR3 with reference TRBV18 and TRBJ2-7 gives the whole variable domain NAGVMQNPRHLVRRRGQEARLRCSPMKGHSHVYWYRQLPEEGLKFMVYLQKENIIDESGMPKERFSAEFPKEGPSILRIQQVVRGDSAAYFCASSLASLAGVEQYFGPGTRLTVT.